This T cell receptor (beta chain) was obtained from a study of radiotherapy plus CTLA-4 blockade in lung cancer. In germline, CDR1 is LNHDA, CDR2 SQIVND (reference sequence). Trimming at V came to 4 bases and at J to 3 bases, leaving 7 bases not matched to a gene. The CDR3 covers 17 residues. Here immunoSEQ multiplex PCR was the method, and the copy in TCRdb shows in-frame clones only, minus some. The top ten clones hold about 5.8% of a sample with about 36,000 clones, 75% to 90% of them seen once. The chain recombines TRBV19 with TRBJ2-1; 12 bases fit TRBD2. The TCR originated in a human donor with non-small cell lung cancer who had stable disease on radiotherapy plus ipilimumab. The sequenced sample was peripheral blood, obtained from a patient treated with radiotherapy plus ipilimumab. CDR3 amino acids: CASSRGGTSGYYNEQFF. CDR3 in DNA: TGTGCCAGTAGTAGGGGAGGGACTAGCGGGTACTACAATGAGCAGTTCTTC.